This T cell receptor beta chain originates from a study of blood T cell repertoires in COVID-19. Whole-study context: Material from acute and convalescent COVID-19 was sourced from the United States, Italy and Spain. T cells, B-cell-depleted T cells, or PBMCs provided the cDNA or gDNA that served as material.

This clone was counted a single time. Trimming took 1 base from V and 7 from J; bases not matched to a gene: 12. Germline V gene lookup returns CDR1 SGHVS and CDR2 FQNEAQ. The CDR3 spans 17 residues. Source study methods: Nucleated cell number was recorded as an estimate derived from reference gene primer amplification. This table comes from immunoSEQ multiplex PCR, and its TCRdb copy is limited to in-frame clones, with some not included. That table is the source of V, J and clone size, and D and trimming were worked out from the DNA. The sample yields roughly 160,000 clones, more than 85% seen once. The chain combines TRBV7-8 with TRBJ2-1; 8 positions match TRBD1. Sequenced material: peripheral blood. This sequence originates from a man between 18 and 35 years old with acute or convalescent COVID-19. The CDR3 reads CASSLGNVGQGLNEQFF. In DNA, the CDR3 is TGTGCCAGCAGCTTAGGTAACGTCGGACAGGGTCTGAATGAGCAGTTCTTC. Together with reference TRBV7-8 and TRBJ2-1, the CDR3 gives the full variable domain: GAGVSQSPRYKVAKRGQDVALRCDPISGHVSLFWYQQALGQGPEFLTYFQNEAQLDKSGLPSDRFFAERPEGSVSTLKIQRTQQEDSAVYLCASSLGNVGQGLNEQFFGPGTRLTVL.